The 12 T cell receptor beta chains in this list originate from one sample, sequenced in a study of blood T cell repertoires in COVID-19. TCRdb's table, derived via immunoSEQ multiplex PCR, lists solely in-frame clones and lacks some. The profile covers approximately 30,000 clones, with 80% to 90% appearing a single time and 0.55% to 0.7% taken by the ten largest. Specimen: peripheral blood. The source of these receptors is a middle-aged woman with active or convalescent COVID-19.

The chain uses TRBV25-1 and TRBJ1-6; maybe TRBD1 (6 bases). This CDR3 is built from 16 residues. V shed 6 bases and J shed 10 bases, with 22 bases lying between them. Germline assignment: CDR1 MGHDK and CDR2 SYGVNS. CDR3 in DNA: TGTGCCAGCAGGGGAGGGGGGTTAACAGGAGTCTCACCCCTCCACTTT. This translates into CASRGGGLTGVSPLHF.

The V and J genes are TRBV19 and TRBJ2-1; no reliable D call. The CDR3 is made up of 15 amino acids. In germline, CDR1 is LNHDA, CDR2 SQIVND (reference sequence). Trimming shortened V by 3 bases and J by 2 bases, and 11 bases separated the two germline ends. CDR3 region: CASSIDSRPYNEQFF. Written as DNA, the CDR3 is TGTGCCAGTAGTATTGACTCCCGCCCCTACAATGAGCAGTTCTTC.

The V call is TRBV19, the J call TRBJ1-2; TRBD1 might be the D (6 bases). The CDR3 is made up of 14 amino acids. The germline V and J ends were trimmed by 9 bases and 2 bases, with 16 bases remaining between them. Germline values: CDR1 LNHDA, CDR2 SQIVND (reference sequence). The CDR3 spells CASTKTRGNYGYTF. DNA for the CDR3: TGTGCCAGCACTAAAACCAGGGGAAACTATGGCTACACCTTC.

V usage is TRBV7-3 and J usage is TRBJ2-7; 11 bases are a match to TRBD2. V dropped 3 bases and J dropped 3; count of bases not matched to a gene: 13. The CDR3 is made up of 18 amino acids. Germline V gene sequence: CDR1 SGHTA, CDR2 FQGTGA. The DNA for the CDR3 is TGTGCCAGCAGCTTCCCACTGAGTACTAGCGGGAGAGTCTACGAGCAGTACTTC. Translating it yields CASSFPLSTSGRVYEQYF.

This chain joins TRBV7-2 and TRBJ2-4; maybe TRBD2 (6 bases). With 1 base removed from V and 2 bases from J, the gap between germline ends came to 18 bases. The CDR3 has 18 residues. Germline V gene sequence: CDR1 SGHTA, CDR2 FQGNSA. The CDR3 nucleotides read TGTGCCAGCAGCTTAGACCCTGGGGGGAGAGGTACCAAAAACATTCAGTACTTC. This translates into CASSLDPGGRGTKNIQYF.

This chain joins TRBV4-3 and TRBJ2-2; 7 bases line up with TRBD2. The CDR3 runs to 18 residues. V shed 0 bases, J shed 0 bases, and the junction held 7 bases outside the gene matches. Germline V lookup: CDR1 LGHNA, CDR2 YSLEER. Here the CDR3 DNA reads TGCGCCAGCAGCCAAGAAGTAAGGCTAGCGGCGAACACCGGGGAGCTGTTTTTT. Translating it yields CASSQEVRLAANTGELFF.

This CDR3 reads CASSVAGTSGETQYF. Here the CDR3 DNA reads TGCGCCAGCAGCGTAGCCGGGACTAGCGGAGAGACCCAGTACTTC. The V and J genes are TRBV5-1 and TRBJ2-5; 11 positions match TRBD2. CDR1 and CDR2 (germline): SGHRS, YFSETQ. V dropped 4 bases and J dropped 4; count of bases not matched to a gene: 6. CDR3 size: 15 residues.

The rearrangement uses TRBV12-5 and TRBJ2-2; 7 bases map to TRBD1. Losses at the gene ends were 6 bases for V and 7 bases for J; bases not matched to a gene: 8. The CDR3 totals 14 residues. In germline, CDR1 is LGHNT, CDR2 FRNRAP. CDR3 residues: CASGRAGGIGELFF. CDR3 sequence (DNA): TGTGCTAGTGGCCGCGCAGGGGGAATCGGGGAGCTGTTTTTT.

The chain combines TRBV11-2 with TRBJ2-7, with 8 bases identical to TRBD1. Germline assignment: CDR1 SGHAT and CDR2 FQNNGV. The CDR3 covers 15 residues. J lost 4 bases, V lost 5 bases, and 10 bases had no gene match. The CDR3 is CASSPPDRERYEQYF. CDR3 DNA: TGTGCCAGCAGCCCCCCGGACAGGGAGAGGTACGAGCAGTACTTC.

The gene calls are TRBV9 and TRBJ1-2; no firm D call. Germline-derived CDR1 and CDR2 are SGDLS and YYNGEE. V lost 1 base to trimming and J lost 5 bases, with 12 bases between them. CDR3 length: 14 amino acids. The CDR3 sequence is CASSVSARRYGYTF. The CDR3, as DNA: TGTGCCAGCAGCGTATCCGCGAGGCGGTATGGCTACACCTTC. Complete variable domain (other parts from reference TRBV9 and TRBJ1-2): DSGVTQTPKHLITATGQRVTLRCSPRSGDLSVYWYQQSLDQGLQFLIQYYNGEERAKGNILERFSAQQFPDLHSELNLSSLELGDSALYFCASSVSARRYGYTFGSGTRLTVV.

This chain links TRBV7-6 with TRBJ1-2; 8 nucleotides align to TRBD1. There are 17 residues in the CDR3. The V gene's germline CDR1 is SGHVS and CDR2 FNYEAQ. Trimming at V came to 5 bases and at J to 4 bases, leaving 15 bases not matched to a gene. This CDR3 reads CASSRDRGGEYGYGYTF. Here the CDR3 DNA reads TGTGCCAGCAGCCGTGACAGGGGAGGGGAATATGGCTATGGCTACACCTTC. The full variable domain, rest sourced from reference TRBV7-6 and TRBJ1-2, is GAGVSQSPRYKVTKRGQDVALRCDPISGHVSLYWYRQALGQGPEFLTYFNYEAQQDKSGLPNDRFSAERPEGSISTLTIQRTEQRDSAMYRCASSRDRGGEYGYGYTFGSGTRLTVV.

The gene calls are TRBV27 and TRBJ2-1; D may be TRBD1 (6 bases). The ends were cut back, 4 bases at V and 4 bases at J, with 20 bases in the middle. CDR3 size: 17 residues. Germline lookup yields CDR1 MNHEY and CDR2 SMNVEV (reference sequence). The DNA of the CDR3 is TGTGCCAGCAGTTCCCCCTTGGGGGCCGGGCTTTACAATGAGCAGTTCTTC. It codes for CASSSPLGAGLYNEQFF.